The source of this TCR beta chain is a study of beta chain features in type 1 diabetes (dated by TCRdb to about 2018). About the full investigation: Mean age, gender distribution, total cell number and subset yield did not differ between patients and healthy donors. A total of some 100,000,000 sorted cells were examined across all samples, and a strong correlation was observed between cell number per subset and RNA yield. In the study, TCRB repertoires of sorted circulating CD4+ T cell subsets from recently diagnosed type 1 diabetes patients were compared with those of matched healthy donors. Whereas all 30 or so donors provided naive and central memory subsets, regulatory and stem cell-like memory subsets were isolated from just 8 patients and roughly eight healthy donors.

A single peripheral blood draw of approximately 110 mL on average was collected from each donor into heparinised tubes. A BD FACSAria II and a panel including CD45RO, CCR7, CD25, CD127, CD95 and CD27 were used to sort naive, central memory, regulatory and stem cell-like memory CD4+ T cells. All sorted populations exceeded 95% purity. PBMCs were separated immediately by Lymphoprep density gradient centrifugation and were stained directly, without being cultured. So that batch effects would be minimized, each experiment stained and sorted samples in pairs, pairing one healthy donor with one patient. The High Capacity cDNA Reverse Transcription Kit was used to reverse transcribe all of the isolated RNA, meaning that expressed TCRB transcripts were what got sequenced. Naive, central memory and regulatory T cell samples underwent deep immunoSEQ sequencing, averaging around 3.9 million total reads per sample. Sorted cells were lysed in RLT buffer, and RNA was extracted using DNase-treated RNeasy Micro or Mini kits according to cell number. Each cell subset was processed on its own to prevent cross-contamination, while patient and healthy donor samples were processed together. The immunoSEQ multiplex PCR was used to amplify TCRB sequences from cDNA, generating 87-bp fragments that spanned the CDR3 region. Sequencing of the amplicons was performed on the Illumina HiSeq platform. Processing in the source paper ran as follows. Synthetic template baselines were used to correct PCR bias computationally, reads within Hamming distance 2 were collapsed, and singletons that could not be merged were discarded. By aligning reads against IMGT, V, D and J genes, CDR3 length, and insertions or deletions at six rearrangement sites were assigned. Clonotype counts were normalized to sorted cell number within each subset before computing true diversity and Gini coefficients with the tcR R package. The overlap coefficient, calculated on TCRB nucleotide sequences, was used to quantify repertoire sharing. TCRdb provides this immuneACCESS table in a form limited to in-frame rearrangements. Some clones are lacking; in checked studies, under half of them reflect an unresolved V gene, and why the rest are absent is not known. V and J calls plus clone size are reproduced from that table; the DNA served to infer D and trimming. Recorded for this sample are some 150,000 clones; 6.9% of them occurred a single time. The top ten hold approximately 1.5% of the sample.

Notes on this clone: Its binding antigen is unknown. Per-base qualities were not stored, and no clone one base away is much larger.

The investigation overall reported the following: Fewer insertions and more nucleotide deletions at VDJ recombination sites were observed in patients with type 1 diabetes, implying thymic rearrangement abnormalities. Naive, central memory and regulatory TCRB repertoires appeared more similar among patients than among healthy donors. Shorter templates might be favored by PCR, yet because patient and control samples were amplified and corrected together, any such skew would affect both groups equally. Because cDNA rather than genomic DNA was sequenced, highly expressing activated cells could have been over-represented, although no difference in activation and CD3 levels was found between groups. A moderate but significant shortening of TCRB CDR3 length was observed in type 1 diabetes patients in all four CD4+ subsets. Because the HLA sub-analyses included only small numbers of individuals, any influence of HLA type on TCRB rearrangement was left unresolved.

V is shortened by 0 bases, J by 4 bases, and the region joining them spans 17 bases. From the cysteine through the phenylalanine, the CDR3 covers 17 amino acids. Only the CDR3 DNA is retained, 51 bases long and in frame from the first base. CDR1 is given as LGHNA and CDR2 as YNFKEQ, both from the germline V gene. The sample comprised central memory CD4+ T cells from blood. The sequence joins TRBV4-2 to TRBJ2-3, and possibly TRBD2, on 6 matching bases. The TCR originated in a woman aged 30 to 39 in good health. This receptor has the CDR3 CASSQESAGSVADTQYF. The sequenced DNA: TGTGCCAGCAGCCAAGAATCCGCCGGGAGTGTCGCAGATACGCAGTATTTT.